Shown below are 24 T cell receptor beta chains from a single sample sequenced in a study of blood T cell repertoires in COVID-19. The assay was immunoSEQ multiplex PCR, and TCRdb's table has in-frame clones only and misses some. Of 250,000 to 300,000 clones listed, approximately 91% were seen once; the top ten hold 1.2%. Sequenced sample: PBMCs or T cells enriched from blood (not recorded which). The receptor source for this set is a human donor in a cohort exposed to, infected with or recovered from COVID-19 (not recorded which). The donor label of this sample is uncertain.

This chain uses TRBV19 with TRBJ1-6; D gene unclear. The CDR3 spans 14 residues. Germline V gene lookup returns CDR1 LNHDA and CDR2 SQIVND (reference sequence). Trimming took off 9 bases at V and 6 bases at J, with 15 bases between the two ends. CDR3 sequence (DNA): TGTGCCAGCCGGCCCGGAGAAACTAATTCACCCCTCCACTTT. It codes for CASRPGETNSPLHF.

Only one count was recorded for this clone. The chain couples TRBV19 to TRBJ1-5, with D perhaps matching TRBD1 (5 bases). V was clipped by 10 bases and J by 3 bases, with 16 bases between them. The CDR3 runs 14 residues. Looked up from germline, CDR1 is LNHDA and CDR2 is SQIVND (reference sequence). For the CDR3, the DNA is TGTGCCACCCAGACAGCTTCTTTCAATCAGCCCCAGCATTTT. Its protein product is CATQTASFNQPQHF.

The J gene is TRBJ2-7, the V gene TRBV5-6, with a possible D match to TRBD2 (6 bases). Trimming stripped 4 bases from V and 7 bases from J, with 12 bases between. Per the germline V gene, CDR1 is SGHDT and CDR2 is YYEEEE. The CDR3 is 12 amino acids. This CDR3 reads CASSRGAGEQYF. The CDR3 DNA follows: TGTGCCAGCAGCCGGGGCGCGGGGGAGCAGTACTTC.

V gene TRBV5-4 combines with J gene TRBJ2-3; 8 bases line up with TRBD1. With 4 bases clipped from V and 1 base from J, the junction kept 5 bases outside the gene matches. Germline V gene sequence: CDR1 SGHNT, CDR2 YYREEE (reference sequence). CDR3 length equals 15 residues. CDR3: CASSPGGAGTDTQYF. CDR3 in DNA: TGTGCCAGCAGCCCAGGGGGCGCGGGCACAGATACGCAGTATTTT. The full variable domain, rest sourced from reference TRBV5-4 and TRBJ2-3, is ETGVTQSPTHLIKTRGQQVTLRCSSQSGHNTVSWYQQALGQGPQFIFQYYREEENGRGNFPPRFSGLQFPNYSSELNVNALELDDSALYLCASSPGGAGTDTQYFGPGTRLTVL.

The rearrangement uses TRBV4-1 and TRBJ2-1, with 8 bases that match TRBD2. This CDR3 region has 17 residues. Germline CDR1 is MGHRA and CDR2 is YSYEKL. With 5 bases clipped from V and 10 bases from J, the junction kept 19 bases outside the gene matches. The CDR3: CASSGGGASGSPGEQFF. The CDR3 DNA reads as TGCGCCAGCAGCGGAGGAGGGGCTAGCGGGTCTCCCGGGGAGCAGTTCTTC.

This chain connects TRBV5-1 to TRBJ1-1; 7 bases agree with TRBD1. V lost 6 bases to trimming and J lost 2 bases; unmatched junction nucleotides: 13. Germline CDR1 reads SGHRS; CDR2 reads YFSETQ. This CDR3 contains 16 residues. CDR3 in amino acids: CASTRTWDRVNTEAFF. The CDR3, as DNA: TGCGCCAGCACCCGGACTTGGGACAGAGTTAACACTGAAGCTTTCTTT.

CDR3 in DNA: TGCGCCAGCCGGACAGGCGCCTTAAACTATGGCTACACCTTC. Translation gives CASRTGALNYGYTF. The chain has TRBV5-1 and TRBJ1-2, with 7 bases that match TRBD1. Germline V gene lookup returns CDR1 SGHRS and CDR2 YFSETQ. V lost 7 bases and J lost 2; bases outside the gene matches: 8. The CDR3 sequence is 14 residues long.

The gene calls are TRBV7-3 and TRBJ1-6; D call uncertain. Germline V gene data show CDR1 as SGHTA and CDR2 as FQGTGA. This CDR3 has 13 amino acids. The germline V and J ends were trimmed by 3 bases and 7 bases, with 7 bases remaining between them. This chain's CDR3 is CASSFESNSPLHF. As DNA, the CDR3 is TGTGCCAGCAGCTTTGAGAGCAATTCACCCCTCCACTTT. The variable domain in full, with the rest retrieved from reference TRBV7-3 and TRBJ1-6, is GAGVSQTPSNKVTEKGKYVELRCDPISGHTALYWYRQSLGQGPEFLIYFQGTGAADDSGLPNDRFFAVRPEGSVSTLKIQRTERGDSAVYLCASSFESNSPLHFGNGTRLTVT.

V gene TRBV2 combines with J gene TRBJ1-2; D remains unclear. The germline V gene encodes CDR1 SNHLY and CDR2 FYNNEI. CDR3 size: 15 residues. The V gene lost 2 bases and the J gene lost 0 bases, with 10 bases spanning the gap. The CDR3 nucleotides are TGTGCCAGCAGTGAAAGGAGGGCTTCTAACTATGGCTACACCTTC. Encoded protein: CASSERRASNYGYTF.

This sequence joins TRBV6-5 and TRBJ1-1; D possibly corresponds to TRBD1 (6 bases). V lost 8 bases and J 7 bases, leaving 11 bases between the germline ends. Germline V gene data show CDR1 as MNHEY and CDR2 as SVGAGI. The CDR3 runs 11 residues. The CDR3 loop reads CASGRGYEAFF. DNA for the CDR3: TGTGCCAGCGGCAGGGGTTATGAAGCTTTCTTT.

This chain links TRBV4-3 with TRBJ2-5; 9 bases align to TRBD1. V shed 0 bases and J 5 bases; nucleotides not matched to a gene: 4. CDR3 length: 15 residues. Germline CDR1 reads LGHNA; CDR2 reads YSLEER. CDR3 DNA: TGCGCCAGCAGCCAAGAGGACAGGGGAGGTGAGACCCAGTACTTC. It is translated as CASSQEDRGGETQYF.

This chain connects TRBV3-1 (or the pseudogene TRBV3-2) to TRBJ2-5; no definite D call. Between the trimmed V and J ends, which lost 0 bases and 6 bases, there was a span of 11 bases. The CDR3 has 14 amino acids. Germline V CDR1 and CDR2: LGHDT, YNNKEL (reference sequence). The CDR3 protein is CASSQDPQLKTQYF. CDR3 coding DNA: TGTGCCAGCAGCCAAGATCCACAGTTGAAGACCCAGTACTTC.

This rearrangement joins TRBV2 to TRBJ1-5; possible D gene TRBD1, 5 bases. Trimming cost V 7 bases and J 2 bases, with 15 bases left between them. CDR3 length equals 15 residues. Germline V CDR1 and CDR2: SNHLY, FYNNEI. CDR3 DNA: TGTGCCAGCACCCAGCGGGGGGATGGCAATCAGCCCCAGCATTTT. Its translation is CASTQRGDGNQPQHF.

The gene calls are TRBV18 and TRBJ2-5; D is undetermined. V lost 3 bases, J lost 5 bases, and 7 bases lay in between. CDR1 is KGHSH, CDR2 LQKENI, per germline. This CDR3 has 12 amino acids. The CDR3 here is CASSPGFETQYF. CDR3 sequence (DNA): TGTGCCAGCTCACCCGGGTTCGAGACCCAGTACTTC.

This clone appeared a single time. V is TRBV4-3 and J is TRBJ1-6; 8 nucleotides align to TRBD1. Per the germline V gene, CDR1 is LGHNA and CDR2 is YSLEER. The CDR3 extends over 16 amino acids. The V gene end was trimmed by 0 bases and the J gene end by 9 bases; junction bases not matched to a gene: 7. The CDR3 spells CASSQDPDRASSPLHF. In nucleotides, the CDR3 is TGCGCCAGCAGCCAAGATCCGGACAGGGCCTCTTCACCCCTCCACTTT.

The V and J genes are TRBV20-1 and TRBJ2-5, with 11 bases fitting TRBD2. The germline V gene encodes CDR1 DFQATT and CDR2 SNEGSKA (reference sequence). This CDR3 has 15 amino acids. Trimming cost V 3 bases and J 5 bases; bases outside gene matches: 8. The chain's CDR3 is CSASRSSGGLETQYF. Here the CDR3 DNA reads TGCAGTGCTAGTAGGTCTAGCGGGGGGTTGGAGACCCAGTACTTC.

The chain is built from TRBV27 and TRBJ1-6; TRBD1 is a possible D gene (5 bases). Germline loops: CDR1 MNHEY, CDR2 SMNVEV (reference sequence). V was clipped by 8 bases and J by 0 bases, with 20 bases between them. The CDR3 covers 18 residues. CDR3 sequence (DNA): TGTGCCAGCCGCGTAGGCTTCAGGGATAGCTCCTATAATTCACCCCTCCACTTT. This sequence encodes CASRVGFRDSSYNSPLHF.

V and J are TRBV2 and TRBJ1-4; no reliable D call. Trimming shortened V by 7 bases and J by 7 bases, and 10 bases separated the two germline ends. Germline assignment: CDR1 SNHLY and CDR2 FYNNEI. CDR3 length equals 12 residues. The CDR3 coding sequence is TGTGCCAGCAAGCTTTCTAGTGAAAAACTGTTTTTT. Its translation is CASKLSSEKLFF.

As regards this clone: Germline is not matched at one junction end, which may reflect a read error. The chain recombines TRBV4-3 with TRBJ2-3; tentative D call: TRBD2 (5 bases). The CDR3 has 15 residues. Per germline, CDR1 LGHNA and CDR2 YSLEER. The CDR3 loop reads CASSQEGLSTDTQYF. The CDR3 DNA sequence: TGCGCCAGCAGTCAAGAGGGCTTGAGCACAGATACGCAGTATTTT.

The chain uses TRBV19 and TRBJ1-5; D unresolved. V was cut by 4 bases and J by 8 bases, with 15 bases left in between. Germline V gives CDR1 LNHDA, CDR2 SQIVND (reference sequence). The CDR3 totals 14 residues. The CDR3 bases are TGTGCCAGTAGTAATGCGTGGGCCTCCAAGCCCCAGCATTTT. This gives the protein CASSNAWASKPQHF.

The V and J genes are TRBV29-1 and TRBJ1-1, with D unclear. Germline values: CDR1 SQVTM, CDR2 ANQGSEA. CDR3 length: 12 residues. CDR3 nucleotides: TGCAGTGGAGGCTGGGTGAACACTGAAGCTTTCTTT. Translating it yields CSGGWVNTEAFF.

This clone occurred a few times. Here the CDR3 reads CASSSGRDWNYGYTF. The CDR3 bases are TGTGCCAGCAGCTCGGGCCGGGACTGGAACTATGGCTACACCTTC. J is TRBJ1-2 and V is TRBV11-2, with a weak D call TRBD1 (5 bases). Trimming shortened V by 4 bases and J by 2 bases, and 14 bases separated the two germline ends. The CDR3 is 15 residues long. Germline CDR1 is SGHAT and CDR2 is FQNNGV.

The chain recombines TRBV6-5 with TRBJ1-5; no firm D call. This CDR3 is built from 13 residues. Germline CDR1 reads MNHEY; CDR2 reads SVGAGI. With 2 bases removed from V and 6 bases from J, the gap between germline ends came to 8 bases. The CDR3 spells CASSYGSGQPQHF. The CDR3, as DNA: TGTGCCAGCAGTTACGGTTCAGGTCAGCCCCAGCATTTT.

The CDR3 DNA reads TGTGCCAGCAGTGGGGGGACAGGGGGTTCACCCCTCCACTTT. Translated, it gives CASSGGTGGSPLHF. This chain connects TRBV25-1 to TRBJ1-6, with 11 positions matching TRBD1. With 4 bases clipped from V and 9 bases from J, the junction kept 2 bases outside the gene matches. The CDR3 length is 14 residues. CDR1 and CDR2 from the germline V gene are MGHDK and SYGVNS.